Listed below are T cell receptor beta chains from one sample, sequenced in a study of tumor T cells in aggressive B-cell lymphoma. The protocol was immunoSEQ multiplex PCR, while the TCRdb copy is restricted to in-frame clones and leaves out a portion. The sample lists approximately 7,900 clones; about four fifths were seen once. Sequences were obtained from tumor tissue. These receptors all stem from an adult with diffuse large B cell lymphoma. Each CDR3 is given with its conserved first and last residue. Each record gives: V gene, J gene, CDR3 protein.

>TRBV28|TRBJ1-5
CASSLMGQTSNQPQHF
>TRBV9|TRBJ1-6
CASSAAGTANSPLHF
>TRBV15|TRBJ1-2
CATSSAGGFSYTF
>TRBV29-1|TRBJ2-1
CSVEEGRGNEQFF
>TRBV19|TRBJ2-2
CASSIRRGPTGELFF
>TRBV4-2|TRBJ2-5
CASSQEGARRETQYF
>TRBV5-1|TRBJ2-7
CASSQCADRVVCEQYF
>TRBV9|TRBJ2-3
CASSAGLAGWVVDTQYF
>TRBV29-1|TRBJ1-6
CSVADRGDSPLHF
>TRBV7-3|TRBJ1-3
CASFLGRSGNTIYF
>TRBV4-2|TRBJ1-6
CASSQDHRTANSPLHF
>TRBV29-1|TRBJ2-7
CSVILAGFYEQYF
>TRBV19|TRBJ1-1
CASRDRPTEAFF
>TRBV4-3|TRBJ2-7
CTSSQDRRGYEQYF
>TRBV30|TRBJ1-5
CAWSEQDNQPQHF
>TRBV29-1|TRBJ2-2
CSVEGTSGRTGELFF
>TRBV18|TRBJ2-7
CASSPPGARAVNPYEQYF
>TRBV7-9|TRBJ2-1
CASSSGQGSYNEQFF